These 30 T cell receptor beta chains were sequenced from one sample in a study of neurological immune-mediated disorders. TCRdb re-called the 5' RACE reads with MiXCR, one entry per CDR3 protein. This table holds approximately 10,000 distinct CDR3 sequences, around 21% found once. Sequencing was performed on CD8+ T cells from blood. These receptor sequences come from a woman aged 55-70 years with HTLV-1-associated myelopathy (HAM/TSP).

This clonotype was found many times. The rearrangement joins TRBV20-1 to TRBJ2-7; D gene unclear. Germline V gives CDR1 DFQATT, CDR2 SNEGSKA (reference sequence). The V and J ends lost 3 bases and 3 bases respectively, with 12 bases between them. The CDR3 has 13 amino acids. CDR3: CSASRVPGYEQYF. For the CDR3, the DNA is TGCAGTGCTAGTCGTGTCCCGGGCTACGAGCAGTACTTC.

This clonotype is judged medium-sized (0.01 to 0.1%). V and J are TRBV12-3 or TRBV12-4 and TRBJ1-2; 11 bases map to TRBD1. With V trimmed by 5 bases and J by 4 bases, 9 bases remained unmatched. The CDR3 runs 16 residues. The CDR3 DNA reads TGTGCCAGCAGTCCTAGGACAGGGGGCCGTATCTATGGCTACACCTTC. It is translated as CASSPRTGGRIYGYTF.

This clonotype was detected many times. The CDR3 region has the DNA TGTGCCAGCAGCTTTACAGGGGCTTACTACGAGCAGTACTTC. This sequence encodes CASSFTGAYYEQYF. The rearrangement uses TRBV7-2 and TRBJ2-7; 7 bases match TRBD1. Germline trimming cut 3 bases from V and 3 bases from J; bases unmatched to any gene: 5. This CDR3 is 14 amino acids long. In germline, CDR1 is SGHTA, CDR2 FQGNSA.

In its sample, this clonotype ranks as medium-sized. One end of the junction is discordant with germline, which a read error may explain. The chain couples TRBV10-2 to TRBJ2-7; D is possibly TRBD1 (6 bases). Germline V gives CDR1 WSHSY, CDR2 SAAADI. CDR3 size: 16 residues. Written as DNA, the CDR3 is TGCGCCAGCAGTGAGTATACAGGGAGCTATATCTACGAGCGGTACTTC. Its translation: CASSEYTGSYIYERYF.

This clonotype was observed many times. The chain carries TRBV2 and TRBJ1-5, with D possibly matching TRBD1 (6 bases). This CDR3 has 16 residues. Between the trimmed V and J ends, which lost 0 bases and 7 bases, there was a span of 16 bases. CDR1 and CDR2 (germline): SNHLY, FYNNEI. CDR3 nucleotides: TGTGCCAGCAGTGAAGCGAAGGGGGTCCAACGGCAGCCCCAGCATTTT. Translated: CASSEAKGVQRQPQHF.

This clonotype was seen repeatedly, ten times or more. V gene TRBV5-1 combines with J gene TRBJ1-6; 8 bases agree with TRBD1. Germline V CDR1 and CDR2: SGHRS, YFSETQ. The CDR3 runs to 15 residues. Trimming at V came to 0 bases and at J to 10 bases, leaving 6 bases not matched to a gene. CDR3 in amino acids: CASSLDTGGRSPLHF. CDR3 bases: TGCGCCAGCAGCTTGGATACAGGGGGACGATCACCCCTCCACTTT.

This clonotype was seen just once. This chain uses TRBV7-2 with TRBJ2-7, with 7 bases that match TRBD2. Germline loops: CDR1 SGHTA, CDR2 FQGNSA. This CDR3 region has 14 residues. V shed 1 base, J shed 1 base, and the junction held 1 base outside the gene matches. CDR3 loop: CASSLGGGSYEQYF. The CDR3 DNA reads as TGTGCCAGCAGCTTAGGCGGGGGTTCCTACGAGCAGTACTTC.

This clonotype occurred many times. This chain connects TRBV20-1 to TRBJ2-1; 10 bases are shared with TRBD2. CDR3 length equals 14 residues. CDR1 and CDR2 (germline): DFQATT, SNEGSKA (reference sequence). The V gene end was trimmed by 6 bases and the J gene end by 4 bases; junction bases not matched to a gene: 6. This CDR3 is CSAAGGLRYNEQFF. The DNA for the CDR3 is TGCAGTGCAGCGGGGGGGCTAAGGTACAATGAGCAGTTCTTC.

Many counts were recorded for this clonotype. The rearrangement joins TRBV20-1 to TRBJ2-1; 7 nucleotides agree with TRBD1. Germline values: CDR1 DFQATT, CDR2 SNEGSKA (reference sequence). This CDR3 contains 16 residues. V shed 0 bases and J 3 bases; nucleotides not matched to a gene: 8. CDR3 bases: TGCAGTGCTAGAGATGAATCCGGGACAGACTACAATGAGCAGTTCTTC. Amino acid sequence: CSARDESGTDYNEQFF.

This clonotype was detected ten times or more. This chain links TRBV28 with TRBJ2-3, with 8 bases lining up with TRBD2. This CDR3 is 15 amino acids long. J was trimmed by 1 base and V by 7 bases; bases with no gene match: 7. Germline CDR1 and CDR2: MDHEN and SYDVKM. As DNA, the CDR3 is TGTGCCAGCACCTTTAGCGGGGAAGGCACAGATACGCAGTATTTT. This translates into CASTFSGEGTDTQYF.

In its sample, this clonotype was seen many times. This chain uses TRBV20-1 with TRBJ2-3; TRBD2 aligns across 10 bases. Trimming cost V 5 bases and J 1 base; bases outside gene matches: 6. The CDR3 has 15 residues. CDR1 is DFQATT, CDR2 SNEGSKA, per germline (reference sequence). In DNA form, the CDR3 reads TGCAGTGCTGTAAGCCTAGCGGGGGGCACAGATACGCAGTATTTT. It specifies CSAVSLAGGTDTQYF.

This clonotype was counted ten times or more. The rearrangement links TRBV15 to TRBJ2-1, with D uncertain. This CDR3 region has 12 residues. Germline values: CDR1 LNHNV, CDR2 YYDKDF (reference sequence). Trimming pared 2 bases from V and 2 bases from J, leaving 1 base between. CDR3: CATSRTYNEQFF. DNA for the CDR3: TGTGCCACCAGCAGAACCTACAATGAGCAGTTCTTC.

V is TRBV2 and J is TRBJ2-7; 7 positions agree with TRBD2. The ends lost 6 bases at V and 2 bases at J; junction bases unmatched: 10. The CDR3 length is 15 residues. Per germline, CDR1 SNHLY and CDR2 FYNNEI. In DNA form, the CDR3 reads TGTGCCAGCAGACTCCTCGGCGGGGGTCCCTACGAGCAGTACTTC. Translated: CASRLLGGGPYEQYF.

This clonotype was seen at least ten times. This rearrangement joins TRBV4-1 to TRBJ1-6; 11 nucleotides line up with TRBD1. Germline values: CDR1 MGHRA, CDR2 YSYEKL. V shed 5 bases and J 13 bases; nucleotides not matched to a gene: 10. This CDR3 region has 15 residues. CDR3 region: CASSSDRGRLLPLHF. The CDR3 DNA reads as TGCGCCAGCAGCTCGGACAGGGGGCGGCTTTTGCCCCTCCACTTT.

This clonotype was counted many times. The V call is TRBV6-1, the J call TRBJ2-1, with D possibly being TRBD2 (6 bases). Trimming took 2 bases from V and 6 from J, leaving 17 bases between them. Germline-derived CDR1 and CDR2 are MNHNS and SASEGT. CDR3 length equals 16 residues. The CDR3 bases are TGTGCCAGCAGTGAAACCCCGGGAGCTAAAGGCAATGAGCAGTTCTTC. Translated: CASSETPGAKGNEQFF.

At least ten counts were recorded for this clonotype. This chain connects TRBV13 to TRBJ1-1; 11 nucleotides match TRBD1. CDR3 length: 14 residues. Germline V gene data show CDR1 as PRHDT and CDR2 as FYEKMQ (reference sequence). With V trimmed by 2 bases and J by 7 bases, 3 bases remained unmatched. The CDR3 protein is CASSLSDRGLEAFF. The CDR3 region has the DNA TGTGCCAGCAGCTTATCGGACAGGGGGCTTGAAGCTTTCTTT.

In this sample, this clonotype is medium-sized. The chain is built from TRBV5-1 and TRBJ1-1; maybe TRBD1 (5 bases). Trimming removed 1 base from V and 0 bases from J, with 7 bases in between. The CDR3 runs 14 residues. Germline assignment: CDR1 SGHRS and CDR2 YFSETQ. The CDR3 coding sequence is TGCGCCAGCAGCTTGAGCAGGGTGAACACTGAAGCTTTCTTT. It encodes CASSLSRVNTEAFF.

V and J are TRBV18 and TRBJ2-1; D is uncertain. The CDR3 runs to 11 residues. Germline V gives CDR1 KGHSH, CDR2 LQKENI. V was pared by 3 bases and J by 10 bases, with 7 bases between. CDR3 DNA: TGTGCCAGCTCACCTGACACGGAGCAGTTCTTC. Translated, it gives CASSPDTEQFF. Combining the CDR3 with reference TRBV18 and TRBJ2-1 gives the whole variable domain NAGVMQNPRHLVRRRGQEARLRCSPMKGHSHVYWYRQLPEEGLKFMVYLQKENIIDESGMPKERFSAEFPKEGPSILRIQQVVRGDSAAYFCASSPDTEQFFGPGTRLTVL.

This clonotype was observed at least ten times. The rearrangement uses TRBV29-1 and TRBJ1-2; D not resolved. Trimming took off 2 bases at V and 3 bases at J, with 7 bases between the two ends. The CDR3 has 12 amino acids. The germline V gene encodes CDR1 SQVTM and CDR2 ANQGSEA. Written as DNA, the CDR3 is TGCAGCGTTGAAAGAAGGGACTATGGCTACACCTTC. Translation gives CSVERRDYGYTF.

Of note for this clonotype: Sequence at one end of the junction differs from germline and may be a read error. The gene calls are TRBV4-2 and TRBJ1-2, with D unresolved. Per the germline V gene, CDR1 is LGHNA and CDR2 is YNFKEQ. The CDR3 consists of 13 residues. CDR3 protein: CASSQEAVYGYIF. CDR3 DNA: TGTGCTAGCAGCCAAGAGGCAGTCTATGGCTACATCTTC.

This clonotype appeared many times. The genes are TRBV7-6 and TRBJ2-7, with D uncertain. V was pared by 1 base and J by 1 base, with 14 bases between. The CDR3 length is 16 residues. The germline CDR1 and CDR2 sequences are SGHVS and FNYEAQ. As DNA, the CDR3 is TGTGCCAGCAGCTTAGTAGGAGACACTCCTTCCTACGAGCAGTACTTC. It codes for CASSLVGDTPSYEQYF.

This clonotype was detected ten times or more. The CDR3 spells CASSQGLGGSYEQYF. The DNA of the CDR3 is TGTGCCAGCAGCCAAGGTTTAGGGGGGTCCTACGAGCAGTACTTC. The V call is TRBV3-1, the J call TRBJ2-7; D possibly uses TRBD1 or TRBD2 (6 bases each). This CDR3 spans 15 amino acids. CDR1 and CDR2 from the germline V gene are LGHDT and YNNKEL (reference sequence). Trimming removed 1 base from V and 1 base from J, with 11 bases in between.

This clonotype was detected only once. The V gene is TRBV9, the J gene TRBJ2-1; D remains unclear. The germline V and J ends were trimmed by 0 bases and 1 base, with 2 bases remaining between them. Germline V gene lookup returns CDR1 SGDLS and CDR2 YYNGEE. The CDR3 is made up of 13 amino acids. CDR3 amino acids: CASSVASYNEQFF. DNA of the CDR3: TGTGCCAGCAGCGTAGCGTCCTACAATGAGCAGTTCTTC.

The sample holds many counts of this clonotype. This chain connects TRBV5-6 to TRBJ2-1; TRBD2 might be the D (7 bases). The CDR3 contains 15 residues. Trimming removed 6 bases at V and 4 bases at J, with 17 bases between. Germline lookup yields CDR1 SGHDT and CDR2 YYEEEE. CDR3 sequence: CASKGWGGHYNEQFF. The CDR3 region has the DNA TGTGCCAGCAAGGGCTGGGGGGGCCATTACAATGAGCAGTTCTTC.

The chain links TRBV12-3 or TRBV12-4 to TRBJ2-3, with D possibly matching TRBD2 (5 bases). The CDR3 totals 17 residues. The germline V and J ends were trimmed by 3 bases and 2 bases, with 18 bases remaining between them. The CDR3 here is CASSLEDSRKSTDTQYF. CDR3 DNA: TGTGCCAGCAGTTTGGAGGACTCCCGGAAGTCCACAGATACGCAGTATTTT.

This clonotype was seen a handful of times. CDR3 sequence reads: CATQKGQFTDTQYF. CDR3 nucleotides: TGCGCCACCCAAAAAGGACAGTTCACAGATACGCAGTATTTT. The V and J genes are TRBV5-1 and TRBJ2-3; D is perhaps TRBD1 (6 bases). CDR3 length: 14 residues. Germline loops: CDR1 SGHRS, CDR2 YFSETQ. The V and J ends lost 9 bases and 2 bases respectively, with 16 bases between them.

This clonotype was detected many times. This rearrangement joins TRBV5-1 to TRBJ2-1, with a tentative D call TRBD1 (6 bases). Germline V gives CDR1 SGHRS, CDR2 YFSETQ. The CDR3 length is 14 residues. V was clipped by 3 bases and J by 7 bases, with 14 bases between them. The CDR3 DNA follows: TGCGCCAGCAGCTCGGCCGGGACACAAAATGAGCAGTTCTTC. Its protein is CASSSAGTQNEQFF.

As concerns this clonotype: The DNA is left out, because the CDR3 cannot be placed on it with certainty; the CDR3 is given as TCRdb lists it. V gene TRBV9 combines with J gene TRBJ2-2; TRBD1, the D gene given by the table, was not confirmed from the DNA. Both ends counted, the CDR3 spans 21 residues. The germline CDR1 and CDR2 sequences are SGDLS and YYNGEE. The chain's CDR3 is CASSIGQGAIQQYFGPGSCFF.

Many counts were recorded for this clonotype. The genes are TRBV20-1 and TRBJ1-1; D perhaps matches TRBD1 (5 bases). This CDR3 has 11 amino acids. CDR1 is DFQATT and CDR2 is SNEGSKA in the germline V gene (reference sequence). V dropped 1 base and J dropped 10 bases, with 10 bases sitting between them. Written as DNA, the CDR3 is TGCAGTGCTAGAGTGGCAGGGTTAGCTTTCTTT. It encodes CSARVAGLAFF.

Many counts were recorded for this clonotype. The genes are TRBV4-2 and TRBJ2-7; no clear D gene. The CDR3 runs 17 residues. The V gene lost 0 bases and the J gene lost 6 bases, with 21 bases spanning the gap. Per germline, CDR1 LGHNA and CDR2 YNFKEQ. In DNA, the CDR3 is TGTGCCAGCAGCCAAGATCACGGGTCGACCGTTCGGCGCGAGCAGTACTTC. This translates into CASSQDHGSTVRREQYF.